A single sample is the source of the 5 T cell receptor beta chains below, sequenced in a study of blood T cell repertoires in COVID-19. Generated by immunoSEQ multiplex PCR, the TCRdb table keeps only in-frame clones and is missing some. The sample lists 90,000 to 100,000 clones; almost 85% were seen once. Sample: peripheral blood. The receptor set was obtained from a man aged 70 or older with acute or convalescent COVID-19.

This chain links TRBV25-1 with TRBJ1-6, with a possible D match to TRBD1 (5 bases). CDR3 length: 15 amino acids. Trimming removed 6 bases at V and 13 bases at J, with 22 bases between. The germline CDR1 and CDR2 sequences are MGHDK and SYGVNS. The CDR3 protein is CASRGQGKTLSPLHF. The CDR3 DNA follows: TGTGCCAGCAGGGGGCAGGGTAAGACCCTATCCCCCCTCCACTTT.

This clone was counted a single time. This chain uses TRBV9 with TRBJ1-3; 7 bases align to TRBD1. The CDR3 covers 16 residues. Looked up from germline, CDR1 is SGDLS and CDR2 is YYNGEE. Losses at the gene ends were 2 bases for V and 3 bases for J; bases not matched to a gene: 8. The CDR3 DNA reads TGTGCCAGCAGCGTCAGGACAGGCCTCCTTGGAAACACCATATATTTT. This gives the protein CASSVRTGLLGNTIYF.

The CDR3 protein is CASSTGGSGDAEAFF. CDR3 DNA sequence: TGTGCCAGTTCTACAGGGGGCTCAGGGGACGCTGAAGCTTTCTTT. The gene calls are TRBV28 and TRBJ1-1; 9 bases are a match to TRBD1. CDR3 size: 15 residues. Germline CDR1 MDHEN, CDR2 SYDVKM. V shed 9 bases, J shed 6 bases, and the junction held 14 bases outside the gene matches. Full variable domain (remainder filled in from reference TRBV28 and TRBJ1-1): DVKVTQSSRYLVKRTGEKVFLECVQDMDHENMFWYRQDPGLGLRLIYFSYDVKMKEKGDIPEGYSVSREKKERFSLILESASTNQTSMYLCASSTGGSGDAEAFFGQGTRLTVV.

This chain uses TRBV6-4 with TRBJ2-3; 8 bases fit TRBD1. CDR3 length: 15 residues. Unmatched junction bases numbered 3, after V lost 3 bases and J lost 1 base. From germline, CDR1 is MRHNA and CDR2 SNTAGT. The CDR3 sequence: CASSETGDGTDTQYF. CDR3 nucleotide sequence: TGTGCCAGCAGTGAGACAGGGGATGGCACAGATACGCAGTATTTT.

This chain links TRBV18 with TRBJ1-1; no clear D gene. V was clipped by 2 bases and J by 1 base, with 8 bases between them. Per the germline V gene, CDR1 is KGHSH and CDR2 is LQKENI. The CDR3 loop spans 14 amino acids. The CDR3 region is CASSPAGQNTEAFF. Written as DNA, the CDR3 is TGTGCCAGCTCACCAGCAGGTCAGAACACTGAAGCTTTCTTT.